This T cell receptor beta chain was observed in a study of blood T cell repertoires in COVID-19. Study in general: Spain, Italy and the United States supplied samples that represented acute and convalescent COVID-19.

Recruits, aged about 18 to 95 years, lived in under 25 US areas. Cohort assignment relied on participant-reported clinical history. Original processing notes: Scientists estimated how many nucleated cells there were by amplifying reference gene primers. Clones were sequenced by immunoSEQ multiplex PCR, and TCRdb holds only the in-frame ones, with some missing. Clone size and V and J calls were adopted from that table, with D and trimming inferred from the DNA. Here the sample spans 150,000 to 200,000 clones, approximately 80% being singletons. The CDR3 contains 13 residues. V gave up 5 bases and J gave up 4 bases; unmatched junction bases: 7. Per the germline V gene, CDR1 is SQVTM and CDR2 is ANQGSEA.

The source is a woman aged 55-70 years who had recovered from COVID-19. The V gene is TRBV29-1, the J gene TRBJ1-2; TRBD1 agrees at 7 bases. The sequenced material came from PBMCs or T cells enriched from blood (not recorded which). This chain's CDR3 is CSVLGGSGYGYTF. The CDR3 DNA sequence: TGCAGCGTTCTAGGGGGCAGTGGCTATGGCTACACCTTC.